A single sample gave rise to the 16 T cell receptor beta chains below, sequenced in a study of cytotoxic CD8 clonotypes in ibrutinib-treated CLL (dated by TCRdb to the early 2020s). Libraries came from the immunoSEQ multiplex PCR assay. TCRdb's version of the immuneACCESS table is confined to in-frame rearrangements and falls short of the full clone set. An unresolved V gene accounts for under half of the shortfall where checked; the remainder is of unknown origin. This sample is represented by 90,000 to 100,000 clones; around 73% of them were singletons. The ten largest make up about 33% of the sample. Sample time point, as interpreted from the label and publication: eleven to twelve months on ibrutinib. Sample: PBMCs, taken after 12 months of ibrutinib treatment. These receptors were taken from a human donor with chronic lymphocytic leukemia.

This clone was seen once. The chain links TRBV19 to TRBJ2-5; unclear D gene. Germline CDR1 and CDR2: LNHDA and SQIVND (reference sequence). The CDR3 length is 12 residues. V lost 3 bases, J lost 5 bases, and 7 bases lay in between. The chain's CDR3 is CASSMGSETQYF. As DNA, the CDR3 is TGTGCCAGTAGTATGGGTAGCGAGACCCAGTACTTC. Based on the CDR3 plus reference TRBV19 and TRBJ2-5, the full variable domain is DGGITQSPKYLFRKEGQNVTLSCEQNLNHDAMYWYRQDPGQGLRLIYYSQIVNDFQKGDIAEGYSVSREKKESFPLTVTSAQKNPTAFYLCASSMGSETQYFGPGTRLLVL.

The sample holds one count of this clone. V is TRBV12-5 and J is TRBJ1-5, with TRBD1 matching 7 bases. The CDR3 is 15 amino acids. The germline V gene encodes CDR1 LGHNT and CDR2 FRNRAP. The ends lost 5 bases at V and 3 bases at J; junction bases unmatched: 7. The chain's CDR3 is CASGTGQASNQPQHF. As DNA, the CDR3 is TGTGCTAGTGGTACCGGACAGGCCTCCAATCAGCCCCAGCATTTT.

This clone was found a few times. The J gene is TRBJ2-5, the V gene TRBV6-5; 11 bases line up with TRBD2. The CDR3 spans 15 residues. The V gene's germline CDR1 is MNHEY and CDR2 SVGAGI. V was clipped by 3 bases and J by 4 bases; unmatched bases: 4. In DNA form, the CDR3 reads TGTGCCAGCAGTTATAGCGGGGGGGCCAGAGAGACCCAGTACTTC. This codes for CASSYSGGARETQYF.

This sequence joins TRBV6-5 and TRBJ1-5; weak D call: TRBD1 (6 bases). Germline V gene data show CDR1 as MNHEY and CDR2 as SVGAGI. V was shortened by 5 bases and J by 3 bases, with 14 bases between the two germline ends. CDR3 length: 15 residues. CDR3: CASSRGQGPNQPQHF. The CDR3 DNA sequence: TGTGCCAGCAGTCGAGGCCAGGGGCCCAATCAGCCCCAGCATTTT.

The chain carries TRBV19 and TRBJ1-4, with D hard to call. The CDR3 consists of 11 residues. V lost 6 bases and J lost 5, with 4 bases in between. CDR1 LNHDA and CDR2 SQIVND come from the germline V gene (reference sequence). CDR3 bases: TGTGCCAGTAGCCTCAATGAAAAACTGTTTTTT. It yields the protein CASSLNEKLFF.

The chain couples TRBV30 to TRBJ2-3; TRBD2 matches at 10 bases. Germline loops: CDR1 GTSNPN, CDR2 SVGIG (reference sequence). The CDR3 is made up of 14 amino acids. The V and J ends lost 2 bases and 1 base, in that order; junction bases with no gene match: 0. This chain's CDR3 is CAWSLAGGTDTQYF. CDR3 in DNA: TGTGCCTGGAGTCTAGCGGGGGGCACAGATACGCAGTATTTT.

The chain carries TRBV2 and TRBJ1-1; D may be TRBD1 (5 bases). Per germline, CDR1 SNHLY and CDR2 FYNNEI. Trimming pared 6 bases from V and 4 bases from J, leaving 15 bases between. CDR3 length: 14 residues. CDR3 region: CASRAPGVGTEAFF. CDR3 nucleotide sequence: TGTGCCAGCAGGGCCCCGGGGGTGGGCACTGAAGCTTTCTTT.

The chain links TRBV10-3 to TRBJ2-7; TRBD1 matches at 9 bases. J lost 5 bases, V lost 9 bases, and 8 bases had no gene match. Germline V gene lookup returns CDR1 ENHRY and CDR2 SYGVKD. The CDR3 runs 13 residues. For the CDR3, the DNA is TGTGCCATTACCGGGACAGGGTTCGACGAGCAGTACTTC. This translates into CAITGTGFDEQYF.

V and J are TRBV9 and TRBJ2-2; TRBD1 aligns across 9 bases. Per germline, CDR1 SGDLS and CDR2 YYNGEE. The ends lost 3 bases at V and 5 bases at J; junction bases unmatched: 20. CDR3 length: 20 amino acids. CDR3 nucleotide sequence: TGTGCCAGCAGCGCGTACCACAGAACAGGGGGCGTTCCCACAACCGGGGAGCTGTTTTTT. Residues: CASSAYHRTGGVPTTGELFF.

The gene calls are TRBV2 and TRBJ2-2; the D is unclear. Looked up from germline, CDR1 is SNHLY and CDR2 is FYNNEI. V lost 4 bases, J lost 2 bases, and 5 bases lay in between. The CDR3 consists of 13 residues. CDR3 residues: CASSVINTGELFF. As DNA, the CDR3 is TGTGCCAGCAGTGTAATCAACACCGGGGAGCTGTTTTTT.

J is TRBJ2-2 and V is TRBV7-3; 8 bases map to TRBD1. CDR3 length equals 16 residues. Germline V lookup: CDR1 SGHTA, CDR2 FQGTGA. The junction had 6 bases not matched to a gene; V was cut back by 1 base and J by 5 bases. CDR3 residues: CASSLRQGAGTGELFF. The DNA of the CDR3 is TGTGCCAGCAGCTTAAGGCAGGGGGCAGGGACCGGGGAGCTGTTTTTT. Drawing the rest from reference TRBV7-3 and TRBJ2-2, the complete variable domain is GAGVSQTPSNKVTEKGKYVELRCDPISGHTALYWYRQSLGQGPEFLIYFQGTGAADDSGLPNDRFFAVRPEGSVSTLKIQRTERGDSAVYLCASSLRQGAGTGELFFGEGSRLTVL.

The rearrangement links TRBV7-2 to TRBJ2-3; 9 positions agree with TRBD2. The ends lost 6 bases at V and 3 bases at J; junction bases unmatched: 10. The CDR3 has 16 amino acids. Germline lookup yields CDR1 SGHTA and CDR2 FQGNSA. The CDR3 nucleotides are TGTGCCAGCAGTTTTACGCGGGGGGGCCGGACAGATACGCAGTATTTT. Its protein product is CASSFTRGGRTDTQYF.

The chain combines TRBV6-1 with TRBJ1-6; TRBD1 matches 9 bases. Trimming took 0 bases from V and 14 from J; bases not matched to a gene: 8. The CDR3 runs to 15 residues. Germline V lookup: CDR1 MNHNS, CDR2 SASEGT. In DNA, the CDR3 is TGTGCCAGCAGTGAAGCTTCGGGACAGGGCGGCACCCTCCACTTT. Amino acid sequence: CASSEASGQGGTLHF.

As to this clone: Other nucleotide sequences in the sample specify the same CDR3. This chain connects TRBV9 to TRBJ2-7; no clear D. The CDR3 length is 14 residues. The germline V and J ends were trimmed by 0 bases and 2 bases, with 9 bases remaining between them. Germline V lookup: CDR1 SGDLS, CDR2 YYNGEE. The CDR3 spells CASSVGVGTYEQYF. The CDR3 DNA sequence: TGTGCCAGCAGCGTAGGGGTAGGAACCTACGAGCAGTACTTC.

The rearrangement uses TRBV18 and TRBJ1-1; the D is unclear. The germline V gene encodes CDR1 KGHSH and CDR2 LQKENI. The CDR3 totals 14 residues. V was cut by 4 bases and J by 6 bases, with 15 bases left in between. This CDR3 is CASSLLNIGSEAFF. The CDR3, as DNA: TGTGCCAGCTCACTCCTGAACATTGGATCTGAAGCTTTCTTT. Full variable domain (rest looked up from reference TRBV18 and TRBJ1-1): NAGVMQNPRHLVRRRGQEARLRCSPMKGHSHVYWYRQLPEEGLKFMVYLQKENIIDESGMPKERFSAEFPKEGPSILRIQQVVRGDSAAYFCASSLLNIGSEAFFGQGTRLTVV.

The chain uses TRBV4-2 and TRBJ2-1, with 7 bases lining up with TRBD2. Germline CDR1 and CDR2: LGHNA and YNFKEQ. Losses at the gene ends were 4 bases for V and 6 bases for J; bases not matched to a gene: 15. The CDR3 consists of 17 residues. In DNA form, the CDR3 reads TGTGCCAGCAGCCCGCTCCTTGGGGGGGGACTCGGCAATGAGCAGTTCTTC. This sequence encodes CASSPLLGGGLGNEQFF.